This TCR beta chain was recorded in a study of cytomegalovirus exposure and HLA in healthy donors (dated by TCRdb to 2017 to 2019). At the level of the whole study: The roughly 700 repertoires of the first cohort and the 95 to 150 validation repertoires were produced on the same platform, according to a later analysis. The study aimed to test whether signatures of past pathogen exposure could be identified by cataloging public T cell receptors. Besides the first cohort of roughly 640 subjects, a separate validation cohort made up of over 95 different subjects was used. To predict cytomegalovirus infection status, the study brought together high-throughput TCR immunosequencing, statistical association of individual TCRs with disease status, and machine learning. Summary of the overall study and its limitations: Most TCR sequences were observed very rarely across donors, whereas some public TCRs were present in many individuals. A total of about 150 TCR beta chains were listed by the study as associated with cytomegalovirus. The classifier was reported to diagnose cytomegalovirus status with high specificity and sensitivity in both the original cohort and the validation cohort. Subsequent analysis determined that TCRs grouped into clusters in the first cohort also showed a tendency toward co-occurrence across the 90 to 150 validation repertoires, and 94% of cluster scores exceeded 0. The authors suggested that the approach could potentially be extended to other disease states and immunological phenotypes. The validation cohort had no HLA typing available for a later analysis, so co-occurrence within that cohort was assessed over all 110 or so repertoires. In vitro tests confirmed that a few of the cytomegalovirus-associated TCR beta chains recognize cytomegalovirus antigens.

With respect to this clone: Its antigen remains unidentified. Base qualities are missing; no much larger clone stands one base away. The sample contains more than one DNA sequence encoding this CDR3.

The library was prepared using the immunoSEQ multiplex PCR assay. The source study handled its data this way. A statistical classification framework was built to diagnose cytomegalovirus status from the catalog of TCR beta chain sequences. What TCRdb holds here is the immuneACCESS table cut down to in-frame rearrangements. Part of the clones is not present; checked against another copy, under half of the missing clones reflect an unresolved V gene, and the others are unexplained. V and J calls and clone size are those listed in that table; D and trimming were worked out from the DNA. For this sample there are over 100,000 clones; roughly 89% appear just once. Approximately 1.2% of the sample is held by the ten biggest clonotypes. Separate from the approximately 670-subject first cohort, the validation cohort of around 130 subjects was the group to which the donors belonged. V loses 3 bases at its end and J loses 3 bases; junction bases beyond the gene matches: 7. Via the germline V gene, CDR1 is SGHRS and CDR2 YFSETQ. From the cysteine up to the phenylalanine, the CDR3 has a length of 15 residues. Only the CDR3 region is kept as DNA, spanning 45 bases read in frame from base 1.

The sample was PBMCs. The receptor's source is a woman under 30 in good health and CMV-seronegative. The rearrangement joined TRBV5-1 to TRBJ2-7; 9 bases in the junction line up with TRBD2. The CDR3 here reads CASSSLAGGDYEQYF. The sequenced DNA: TGCGCCAGCAGCTCCCTTGCGGGGGGGGACTACGAGCAGTACTTC.